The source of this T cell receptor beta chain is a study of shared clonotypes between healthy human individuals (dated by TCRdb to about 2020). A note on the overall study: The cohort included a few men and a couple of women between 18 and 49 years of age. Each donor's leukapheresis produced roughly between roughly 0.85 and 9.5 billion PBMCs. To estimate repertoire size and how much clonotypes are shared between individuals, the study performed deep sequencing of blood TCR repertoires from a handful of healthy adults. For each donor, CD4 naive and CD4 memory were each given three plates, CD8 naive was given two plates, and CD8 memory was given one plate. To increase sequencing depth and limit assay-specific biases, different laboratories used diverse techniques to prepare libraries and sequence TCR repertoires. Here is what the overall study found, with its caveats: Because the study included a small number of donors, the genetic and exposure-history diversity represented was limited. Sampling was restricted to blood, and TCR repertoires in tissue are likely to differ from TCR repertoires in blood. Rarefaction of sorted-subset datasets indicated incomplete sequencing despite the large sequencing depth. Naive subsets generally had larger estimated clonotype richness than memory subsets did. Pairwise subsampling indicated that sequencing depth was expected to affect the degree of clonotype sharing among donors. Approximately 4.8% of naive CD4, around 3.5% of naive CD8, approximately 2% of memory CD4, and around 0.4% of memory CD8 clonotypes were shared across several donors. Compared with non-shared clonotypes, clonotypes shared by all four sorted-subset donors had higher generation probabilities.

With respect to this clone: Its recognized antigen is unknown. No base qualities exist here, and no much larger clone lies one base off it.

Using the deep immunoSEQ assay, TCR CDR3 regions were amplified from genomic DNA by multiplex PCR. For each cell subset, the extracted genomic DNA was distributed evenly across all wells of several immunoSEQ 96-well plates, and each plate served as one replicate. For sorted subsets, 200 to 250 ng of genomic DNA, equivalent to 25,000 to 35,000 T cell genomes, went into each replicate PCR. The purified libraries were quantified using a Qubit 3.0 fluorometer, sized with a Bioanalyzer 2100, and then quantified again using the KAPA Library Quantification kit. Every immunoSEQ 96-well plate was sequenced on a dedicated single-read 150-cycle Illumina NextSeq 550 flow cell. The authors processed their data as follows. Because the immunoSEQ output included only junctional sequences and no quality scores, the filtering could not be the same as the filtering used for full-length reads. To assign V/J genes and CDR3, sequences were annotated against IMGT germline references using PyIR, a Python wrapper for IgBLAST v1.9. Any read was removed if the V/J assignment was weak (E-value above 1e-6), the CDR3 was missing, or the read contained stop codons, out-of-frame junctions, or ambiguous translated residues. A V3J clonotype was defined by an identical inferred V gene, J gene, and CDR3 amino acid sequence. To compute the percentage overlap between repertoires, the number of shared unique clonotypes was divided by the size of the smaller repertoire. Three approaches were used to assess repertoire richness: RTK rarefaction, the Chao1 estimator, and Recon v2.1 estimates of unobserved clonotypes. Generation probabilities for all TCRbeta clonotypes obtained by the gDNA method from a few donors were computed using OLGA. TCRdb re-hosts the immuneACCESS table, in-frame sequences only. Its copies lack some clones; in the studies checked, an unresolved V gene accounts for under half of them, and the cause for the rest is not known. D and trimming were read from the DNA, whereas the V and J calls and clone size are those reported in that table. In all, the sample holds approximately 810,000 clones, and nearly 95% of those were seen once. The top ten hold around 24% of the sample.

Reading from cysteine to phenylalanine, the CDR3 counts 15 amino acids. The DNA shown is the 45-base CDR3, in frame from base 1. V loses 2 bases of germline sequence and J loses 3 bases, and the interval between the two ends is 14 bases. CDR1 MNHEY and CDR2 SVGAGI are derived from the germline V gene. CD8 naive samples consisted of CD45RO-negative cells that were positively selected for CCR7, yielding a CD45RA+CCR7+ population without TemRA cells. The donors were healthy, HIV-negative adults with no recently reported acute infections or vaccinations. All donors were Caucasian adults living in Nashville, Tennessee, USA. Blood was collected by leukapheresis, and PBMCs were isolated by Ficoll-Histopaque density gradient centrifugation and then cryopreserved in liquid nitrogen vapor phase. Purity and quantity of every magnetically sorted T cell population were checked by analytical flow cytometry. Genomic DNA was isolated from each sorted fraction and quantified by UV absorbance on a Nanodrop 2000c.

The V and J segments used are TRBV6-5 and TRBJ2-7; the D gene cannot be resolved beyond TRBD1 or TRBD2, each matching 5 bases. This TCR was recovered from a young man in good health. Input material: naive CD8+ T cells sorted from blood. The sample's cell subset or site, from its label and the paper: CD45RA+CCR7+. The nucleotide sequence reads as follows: TGTGCCAGCAGTTACCTCGGGGCAGGGAACTACGAGCAGTACTTC. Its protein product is CASSYLGAGNYEQYF.